This entry features one T cell receptor beta chain sequence. Antigen unknown. This record belongs to a study of response to subunit inactivated influenza vaccine. Study observations and caveats: Authors suggested each seasonal flu vaccination may recruit only limited numbers of new T cells.

This CDR3 comprises 16 residues. Trimming shortened V by 2 bases and J by 8 bases, and 19 bases separated the two germline ends. Germline CDR1 is MNHEY and CDR2 is SVGEGT. TCRdb redid the calling of the RT-PCR reads with MiXCR, one entry per CDR3 protein. The table records about 780,000 distinct CDR3 sequences, roughly 20% of them present only once. The chain has TRBV6-2 or TRBV6-3 and TRBJ2-1, with D perhaps matching TRBD1 (5 bases). Source: PBMCs from blood, taken 5 days after vaccination. The TCR sequence derives from a man in his forties or fifties who received an inactivated influenza vaccine. In nucleotides, the CDR3 is TGTGCCAGCAGTTACGGCCCGATATATCAGGGCTATGAGCAGTTCTTC. Protein sequence: CASSYGPIYQGYEQFF.